Each of the 11 T cell receptor beta chains below was sequenced from the same sample in a study of blood T cell repertoires in COVID-19. Repertoires were generated with immunoSEQ multiplex PCR, while TCRdb's copy carries only in-frame clones and drops some. Among fewer than 120,000 clones listed, around 90% were seen once. Sequenced input: peripheral blood. Receptors were obtained from a human donor in a cohort sampled during active COVID-19.

The chain recombines TRBV7-2 with TRBJ2-1, with a tentative D call TRBD2 (5 bases). Germline CDR1 is SGHTA and CDR2 is FQGNSA. This CDR3 comprises 16 residues. Trimming removed 5 bases from V and 4 bases from J, with 18 bases in between. This CDR3 reads CASSKGWETKYNEQFF. The CDR3 bases are TGTGCCAGCAGCAAAGGGTGGGAGACAAAGTACAATGAGCAGTTCTTC.

V usage is TRBV11-3 and J usage is TRBJ2-1; D not certain. V was trimmed by 1 base and J by 0 bases, leaving 7 bases between them. Germline assignment: CDR1 SGHNT and CDR2 YENEEA. The CDR3 spans 15 residues. CDR3 sequence (DNA): TGTGCCAGCAGCTTAGGACGGAGCTCCTACAATGAGCAGTTCTTC. This gives the protein CASSLGRSSYNEQFF.

The rearrangement joins TRBV5-1 to TRBJ1-1; 9 bases fit TRBD1. Germline V gene lookup returns CDR1 SGHRS and CDR2 YFSETQ. With V trimmed by 2 bases and J by 7 bases, 6 bases remained unmatched. This CDR3 is built from 14 residues. CDR3: CASSFGTGRDEAFF. The CDR3 DNA follows: TGCGCCAGCAGCTTCGGGACAGGGAGGGATGAAGCTTTCTTT.

Written as DNA, the CDR3 is TGTGCCAGTAGTGCGGGGAACACAGATACGCAGTATTTT. Protein sequence: CASSAGNTDTQYF. The chain uses TRBV19 and TRBJ2-3; tentatively, D is TRBD2 (6 bases). The CDR3 is 13 residues long. Germline CDR1 LNHDA, CDR2 SQIVND (reference sequence). V was shortened by 5 bases and J by 2 bases, with 8 bases between the two germline ends.

This clone was seen once. V is TRBV19 and J is TRBJ1-1; D gene uncertain. The V and J ends lost 5 bases and 4 bases respectively, with 14 bases between them. Germline-derived CDR1 and CDR2 are LNHDA and SQIVND (reference sequence). There are 14 residues in the CDR3. CDR3 nucleotides: TGTGCCAGTAGTTTGAGGGAAACGGGCACTGAAGCTTTCTTT. It yields the protein CASSLRETGTEAFF.

The rearrangement uses TRBV5-6 and TRBJ2-5, with 7 bases that match TRBD1. The CDR3 totals 14 residues. The J segment lost 2 bases and the V segment lost 1 base, leaving 2 bases of the junction unmatched. The germline gives CDR1 SGHDT, CDR2 YYEEEE. In nucleotides, the CDR3 is TGTGCCAGCAGCTTGCGGACAGGACAAGAGACCCAGTACTTC. This sequence encodes CASSLRTGQETQYF.

This clone was detected once. V is TRBV10-3 and J is TRBJ2-7; a possible D gene is TRBD2 (5 bases). This CDR3 has 13 residues. Between the trimmed V and J ends, which lost 6 bases and 2 bases, there was a span of 11 bases. The V gene's germline CDR1 is ENHRY and CDR2 SYGVKD. In DNA form, the CDR3 reads TGTGCCATCAGCGCAGCAGCGGCCTACGAGCAGTACTTC. This encodes CAISAAAAYEQYF.

The chain combines TRBV12-3 or TRBV12-4 with TRBJ1-2; D call uncertain. The CDR3 length is 13 residues. The V end was cut by 7 bases, the J end by 7 bases, with 16 bases between. The CDR3 reads CASIPHLGGGYTF. The DNA of the CDR3 is TGTGCCAGCATTCCACACTTGGGAGGTGGCTACACCTTC.

This chain uses TRBV12-5 with TRBJ2-2, with D unclear. The CDR3 has 16 amino acids. Trimming left V 3 bases short and J 0 bases short, with 11 bases between. CDR1 is LGHNT, CDR2 FRNRAP, per germline. CDR3 nucleotide sequence: TGTGCTAGTGGTTTACTCCTTCCCACGAACACCGGGGAGCTGTTTTTT. The encoded protein is CASGLLLPTNTGELFF.

The gene calls are TRBV14 and TRBJ1-3; no firm D call. Germline V gene sequence: CDR1 SGHDN, CDR2 FVKESK. The CDR3 has 13 amino acids. V lost 5 bases and J 8 bases, leaving 13 bases between the germline ends. In nucleotides, the CDR3 is TGTGCCAGCAGCGGAGTTTTGTGGGACACCATATATTTT. It codes for CASSGVLWDTIYF.

The rearrangement joins TRBV27 to TRBJ2-1; the D gene is possibly TRBD1 (5 bases). This CDR3 is 15 amino acids long. CDR1 MNHEY and CDR2 SMNVEV come from the germline V gene (reference sequence). Between the trimmed V and J ends, which lost 5 bases and 3 bases, there was a span of 14 bases. CDR3 coding DNA: TGTGCCAGCAGTCCCAGACAGCCCCTCTACAATGAGCAGTTCTTC. It translates to CASSPRQPLYNEQFF.